Below, one TCR beta chain is given with its context. No antigen is known for it. The data were obtained in a study of shared clonotypes between healthy human individuals. Turning to the study itself: CD8 memory received one plate per donor, CD8 naive two, CD4 memory three and CD4 naive three.

Points from the study as a whole: When naive CD4 clonotypes were compared across a few donors, around 5% were shared.

Germline CDR1 is SGHRS and CDR2 is YFSETQ. The CDR3 has 13 residues. The trim removed 7 bases at V and 3 bases at J, leaving 2 bases unmatched. Genomic DNA belonging to each subset was distributed in equal measure over several immunoSEQ plates. Assay used: immunoSEQ multiplex PCR; TCRdb lists only in-frame clones, some missing. In the table there are about 680,000 clones, 74% of which are singletons. V and J are TRBV5-1 and TRBJ1-2; 11 nucleotides align to TRBD1. Input material: memory CD4+ T cells sorted from blood. Subset given: CD45RA-negative fraction. The clonotype originates from a woman in her twenties or thirties in good health. The CDR3 DNA sequence: TGCGCCAGCTCGGGACAGGGGGACTATGGCTACACCTTC. It translates to CASSGQGDYGYTF.